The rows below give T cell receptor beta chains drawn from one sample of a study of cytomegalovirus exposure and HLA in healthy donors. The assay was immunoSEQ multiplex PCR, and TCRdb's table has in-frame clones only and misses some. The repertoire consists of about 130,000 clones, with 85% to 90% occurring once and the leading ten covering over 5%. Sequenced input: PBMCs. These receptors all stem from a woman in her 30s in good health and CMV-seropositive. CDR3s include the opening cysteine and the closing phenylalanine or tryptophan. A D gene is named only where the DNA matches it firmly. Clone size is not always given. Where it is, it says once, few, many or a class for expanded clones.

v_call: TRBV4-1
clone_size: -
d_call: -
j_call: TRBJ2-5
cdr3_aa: CASSRGPGETQYF
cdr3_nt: TGCGCCAGCAGCCGAGGGCCCGGGGAGACCCAGTACTTC

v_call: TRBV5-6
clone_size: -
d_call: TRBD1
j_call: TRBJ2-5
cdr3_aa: CASSRDRGETQYF
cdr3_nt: TGTGCCAGCAGCCGGGACAGGGGAGAGACCCAGTACTTC

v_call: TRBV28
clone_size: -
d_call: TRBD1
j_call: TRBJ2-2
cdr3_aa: CASSFWLGDSPNIITGELFF
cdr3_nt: TGTGCCAGCAGTTTCTGGTTAGGGGACAGCCCTAATATTATCACCGGGGAGCTGTTTTTT

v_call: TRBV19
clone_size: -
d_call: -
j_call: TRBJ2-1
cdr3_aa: CASSMGTERFF
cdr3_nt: TGTGCCAGTAGTATGGGGACTGAGCGGTTCTTC

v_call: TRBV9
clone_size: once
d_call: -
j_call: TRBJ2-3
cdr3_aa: CASTLGRVGDTQYF
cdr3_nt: TGTGCCAGCACCCTGGGGCGAGTCGGAGATACGCAGTATTTT

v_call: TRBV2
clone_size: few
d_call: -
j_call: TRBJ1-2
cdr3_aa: CASSEGSRYGYTF
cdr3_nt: TGTGCCAGCAGTGAAGGATCGCGCTATGGCTACACCTTC

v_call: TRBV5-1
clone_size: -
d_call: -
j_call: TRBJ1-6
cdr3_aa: CASSPAVRSSYNSPLHF
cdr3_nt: TGCGCCAGCAGCCCAGCGGTCCGGAGCAGCTATAATTCACCCCTCCACTTT

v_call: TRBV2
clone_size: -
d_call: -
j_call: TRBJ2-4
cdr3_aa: CASSEEQGAKNIQYF
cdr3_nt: TGTGCCAGCAGTGAAGAACAGGGAGCCAAAAACATTCAGTACTTC

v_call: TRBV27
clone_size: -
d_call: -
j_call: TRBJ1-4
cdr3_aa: CASSLSGRTEKLFF
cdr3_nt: TGTGCCAGCAGTTTATCGGGGAGGACTGAAAAACTGTTTTTT

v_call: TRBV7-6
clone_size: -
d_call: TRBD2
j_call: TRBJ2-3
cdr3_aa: CASSLKTSGAYTDTQYF
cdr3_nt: TGTGCCAGCAGCTTAAAAACTAGCGGGGCTTACACAGATACGCAGTATTTT

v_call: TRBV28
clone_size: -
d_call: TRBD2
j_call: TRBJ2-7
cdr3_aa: CAIGEGAYEQYF
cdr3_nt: TGTGCCATTGGGGAGGGAGCCTACGAGCAGTACTTC

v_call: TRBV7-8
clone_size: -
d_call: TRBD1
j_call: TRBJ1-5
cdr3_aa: CASSKRTGNSNQPQHF
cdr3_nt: TGTGCCAGCAGCAAGCGGACAGGCAATAGCAATCAGCCCCAGCATTTT

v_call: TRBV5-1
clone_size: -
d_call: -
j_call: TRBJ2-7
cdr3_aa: CASSVQGGPSYEQYF
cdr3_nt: TGCGCCAGCAGCGTACAGGGGGGGCCATCCTACGAGCAGTACTTC

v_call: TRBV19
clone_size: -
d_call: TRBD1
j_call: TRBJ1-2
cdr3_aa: CASSSEQGVAYGYTF
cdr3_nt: TGTGCCAGTAGCTCCGAGCAGGGGGTAGCTTATGGCTACACCTTC

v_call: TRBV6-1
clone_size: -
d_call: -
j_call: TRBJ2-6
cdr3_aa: CASSEYRVSGANVLTF
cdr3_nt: TGTGCCAGCAGTGAATACAGGGTCTCTGGGGCCAACGTCCTGACTTTC

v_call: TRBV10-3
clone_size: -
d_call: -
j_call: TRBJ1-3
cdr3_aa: CATKQENGNTIYF
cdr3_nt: TGTGCCACCAAACAGGAAAATGGAAACACCATATATTTT

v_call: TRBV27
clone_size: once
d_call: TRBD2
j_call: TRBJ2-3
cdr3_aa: CASSSLAGAADTQYF
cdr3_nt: TGTGCCAGCAGCTCCCTAGCGGGAGCGGCAGATACGCAGTATTTT

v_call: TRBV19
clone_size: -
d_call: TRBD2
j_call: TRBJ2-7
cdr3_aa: CASSKTSGTRDEQYF
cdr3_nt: TGTGCCAGTAGTAAAACTAGCGGGACGCGGGACGAGCAGTACTTC

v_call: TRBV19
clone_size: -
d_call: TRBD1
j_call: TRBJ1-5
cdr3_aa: CASSIATGGSGLPQHF
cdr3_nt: TGTGCCAGTAGTATAGCTACAGGGGGCTCGGGTTTGCCCCAGCATTTT

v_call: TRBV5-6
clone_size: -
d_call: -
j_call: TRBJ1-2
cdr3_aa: CASSLAWSYGYTF
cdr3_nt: TGTGCCAGCAGCTTGGCCTGGAGCTATGGCTACACCTTC

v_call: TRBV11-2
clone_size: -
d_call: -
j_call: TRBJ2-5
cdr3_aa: CASSRRGETQYF
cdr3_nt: TGTGCCAGCAGCCGTCGAGGGGAGACCCAGTACTTC

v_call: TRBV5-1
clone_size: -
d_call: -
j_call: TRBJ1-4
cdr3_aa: CASSIDRNEKLFF
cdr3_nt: TGCGCCAGCAGCATCGACAGAAATGAAAAACTGTTTTTT

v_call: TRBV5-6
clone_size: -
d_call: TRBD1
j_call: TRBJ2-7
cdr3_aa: CASSLFPQGAPLYEQYF
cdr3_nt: TGTGCCAGCAGCTTGTTTCCACAGGGGGCCCCTTTGTACGAGCAGTACTTC

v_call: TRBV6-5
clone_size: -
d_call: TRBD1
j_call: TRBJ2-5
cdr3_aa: CASSYRGRRETQYF
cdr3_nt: TGTGCCAGCAGTTACAGGGGGCGCCGGGAGACCCAGTACTTC

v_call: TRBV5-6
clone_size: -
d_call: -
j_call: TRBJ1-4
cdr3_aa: CASSLSANEKLFF
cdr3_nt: TGTGCCAGCAGCTTGTCGGCTAATGAAAAACTGTTTTTT

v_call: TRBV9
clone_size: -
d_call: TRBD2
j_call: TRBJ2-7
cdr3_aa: CASSVGGGEYEQYF
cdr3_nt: TGTGCCAGCAGCGTTGGCGGGGGGGAATACGAGCAGTACTTC

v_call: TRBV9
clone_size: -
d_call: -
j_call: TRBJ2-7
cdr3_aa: CASSAGTISYEQYF
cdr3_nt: TGTGCCAGCAGCGCCGGGACAATTTCCTACGAGCAGTACTTC

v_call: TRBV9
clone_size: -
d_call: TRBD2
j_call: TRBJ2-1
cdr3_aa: CASSEGTSGGPRQFF
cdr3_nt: TGTGCCAGCAGCGAGGGGACTAGCGGGGGGCCACGGCAGTTCTTC

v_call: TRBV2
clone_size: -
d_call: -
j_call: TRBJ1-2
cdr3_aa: CASSITGGYTF
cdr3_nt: TGTGCCAGCAGTATAACGGGTGGCTACACCTTC

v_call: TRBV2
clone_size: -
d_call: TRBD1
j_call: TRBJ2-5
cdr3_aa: CASSSPGQGVETQYF
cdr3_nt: TGTGCCAGCAGTTCCCCGGGACAGGGAGTGGAGACCCAGTACTTC

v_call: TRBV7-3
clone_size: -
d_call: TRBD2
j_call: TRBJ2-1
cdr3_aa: CASSPKAGGSYNEQFF
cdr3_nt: TGTGCCAGCAGCCCCAAGGCGGGAGGCTCCTACAATGAGCAGTTCTTC

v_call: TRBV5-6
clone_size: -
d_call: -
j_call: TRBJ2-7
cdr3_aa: CASSWWQGIGEQYF
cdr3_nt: TGTGCCAGCAGCTGGTGGCAGGGGATAGGCGAGCAGTACTTC

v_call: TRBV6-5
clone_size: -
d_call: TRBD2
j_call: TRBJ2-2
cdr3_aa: CASRAGDTGELFF
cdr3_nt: TGTGCCAGCAGGGCGGGAGACACCGGGGAGCTGTTTTTT

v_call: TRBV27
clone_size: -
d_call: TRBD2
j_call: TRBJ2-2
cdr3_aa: CASSLAGLAGEAGELFF
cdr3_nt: TGTGCCAGCAGTTTGGCCGGACTAGCGGGAGAGGCCGGGGAGCTGTTTTTT

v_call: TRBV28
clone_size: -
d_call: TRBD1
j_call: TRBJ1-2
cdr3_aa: CATHKRTGTNYGYTF
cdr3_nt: TGTGCCACCCACAAACGGACAGGAACTAACTATGGCTACACCTTC

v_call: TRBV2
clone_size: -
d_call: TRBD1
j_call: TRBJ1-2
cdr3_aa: CAGTPGQGFYGYTF
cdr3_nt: TGTGCCGGAACCCCGGGACAGGGCTTCTATGGCTACACCTTC

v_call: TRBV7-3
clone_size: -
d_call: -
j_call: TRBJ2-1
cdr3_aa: CASRMSVAEGEQFF
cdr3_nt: TGTGCCAGCAGGATGAGCGTGGCCGAGGGTGAGCAGTTCTTC

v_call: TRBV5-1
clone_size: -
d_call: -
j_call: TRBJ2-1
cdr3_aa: CASSLTSAYNEQFF
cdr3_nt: TGCGCCAGCAGCCTGACGAGCGCTTACAATGAGCAGTTCTTC

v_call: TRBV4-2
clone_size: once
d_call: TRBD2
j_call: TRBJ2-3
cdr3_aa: CASSHPLSGSGRGDRTDTQYF
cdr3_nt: TGTGCCAGCAGCCACCCGTTGAGCGGGAGTGGGAGAGGGGATCGCACAGATACGCAGTATTTT

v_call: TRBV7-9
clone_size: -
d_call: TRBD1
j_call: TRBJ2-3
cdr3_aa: CASSVGPGQGPHF
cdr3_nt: TGTGCCAGCAGCGTTGGTCCGGGACAGGGACCGCATTTT

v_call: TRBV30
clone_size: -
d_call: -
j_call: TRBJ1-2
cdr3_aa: CAWSATIRIRSNGYTF
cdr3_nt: TGTGCCTGGAGTGCGACTATTCGAATCAGGAGCAATGGCTACACCTTC

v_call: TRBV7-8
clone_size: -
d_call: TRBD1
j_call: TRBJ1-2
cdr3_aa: CASSLMAGGSNYGYTF
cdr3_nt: TGTGCCAGCAGCTTAATGGCAGGGGGCAGTAACTATGGCTACACCTTC

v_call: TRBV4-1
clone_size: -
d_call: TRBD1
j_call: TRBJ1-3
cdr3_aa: CASSQTGTGGNTIYF
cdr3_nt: TGCGCCAGCAGCCAAACCGGGACAGGAGGAAACACCATATATTTT

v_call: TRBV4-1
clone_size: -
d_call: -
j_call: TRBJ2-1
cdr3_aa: CASSQGLEGKEFF
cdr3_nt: TGCGCCAGCAGCCAAGGACTCGAGGGAAAGGAGTTCTTC

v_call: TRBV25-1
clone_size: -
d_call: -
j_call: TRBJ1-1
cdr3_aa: CASSELGGGREAFF
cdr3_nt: TGTGCCAGCAGTGAATTAGGAGGTGGGAGGGAAGCTTTCTTT

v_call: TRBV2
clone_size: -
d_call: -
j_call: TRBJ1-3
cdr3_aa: CASIPRAGAGNTIYF
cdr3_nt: TGTGCCAGCATCCCCAGGGCAGGGGCTGGAAACACCATATATTTT

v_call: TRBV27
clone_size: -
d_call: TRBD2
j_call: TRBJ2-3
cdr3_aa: CASSLLAGDSDTQYF
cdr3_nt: TGTGCCAGCAGTTTACTAGCGGGAGACTCAGATACGCAGTATTTT

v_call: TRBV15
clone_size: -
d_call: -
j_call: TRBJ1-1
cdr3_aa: CATSRDIAGNTEAFF
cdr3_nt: TGTGCCACCAGCAGAGATATCGCGGGTAACACTGAAGCTTTCTTT

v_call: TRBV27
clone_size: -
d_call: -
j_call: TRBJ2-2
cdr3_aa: CASSLGGPGELFF
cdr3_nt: TGTGCCAGCAGTTTGGGGGGTCCTGGGGAGCTGTTTTTT

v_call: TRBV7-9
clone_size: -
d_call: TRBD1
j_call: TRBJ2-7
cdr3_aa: CASSLTGGDYEQYF
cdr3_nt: TGTGCCAGCAGCTTAACAGGGGGCGACTACGAGCAGTACTTC

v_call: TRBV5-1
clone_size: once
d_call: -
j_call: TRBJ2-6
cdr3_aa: CASSLEAQLSGANVLTF
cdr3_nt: TGCGCCAGCAGCTTGGAAGCGCAACTCTCTGGGGCCAACGTCCTGACTTTC

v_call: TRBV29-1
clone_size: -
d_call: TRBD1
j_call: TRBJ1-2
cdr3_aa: CSVLDRGREYGYTF
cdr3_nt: TGCAGCGTTCTGGACAGGGGGCGCGAGTATGGCTACACCTTC

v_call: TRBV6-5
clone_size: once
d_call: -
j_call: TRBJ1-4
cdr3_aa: CASSYQGKLFF
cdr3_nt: TGTGCCAGCAGTTACCAGGGGAAACTGTTTTTT

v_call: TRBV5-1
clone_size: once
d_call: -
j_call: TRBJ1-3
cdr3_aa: CASSPTDSGNTIYF
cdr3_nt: TGCGCCAGCAGCCCGACAGACTCTGGAAACACCATATATTTT